This TCR beta chain originates from a study of OX40 agonist ivuxolimab in advanced cancers. Study-wide background: Every 2 weeks, patients received ivuxolimab intravenously, dosed at 0.01 to 10 mg/kg.

Sequencing was performed with immunoSEQ multiplex PCR; in TCRdb, only in-frame clones are kept and a portion is missing. The table has about 18,000 clones, around 69% seen once; the top ten hold 15% to 20%. Notes on this clone: Antigen: not known.

CDR3 length: 13 residues. Trimming cost V 3 bases and J 7 bases; bases outside gene matches: 5. Germline V gene sequence: CDR1 MDHEN, CDR2 SYDVKM. Broader study findings: Relative to CD4+ cells, CD8+ T cells on average had more expanded clones.

This TCR was recovered from an adult with an advanced solid tumor such as melanoma, head and neck, liver or kidney cancer. The chain carries TRBV28 and TRBJ1-1, with TRBD1 matching 7 bases. The specimen was CD4+ or CD8+ T cells sorted from blood, collected in a trial of the OX40 agonist ivuxolimab. CDR3 residues: CASSLSRTGEAFF. DNA of the CDR3: TGTGCCAGCAGTTTGTCCCGGACAGGTGAAGCTTTCTTT.